The 27 T cell receptor beta chains in this list originate from one sample, sequenced in a study of cytomegalovirus exposure and HLA in healthy donors. PCR primers comprised 60 Vbeta and 13 Jbeta primers. TCRdb keeps only in-frame clones here, not all; method: immunoSEQ multiplex PCR. The repertoire includes approximately 150,000 clones, 65% to 80% of them detected once, and approximately 2% sits in the top ten. Sequenced sample: PBMCs. The receptors derive from a woman between 40 and 50 years old in good health and CMV-seronegative.

The chain combines TRBV4-1 with TRBJ2-3; TRBD2 might be the D (5 bases). Per germline, CDR1 MGHRA and CDR2 YSYEKL. The CDR3 consists of 17 residues. V was cut by 1 base and J by 2 bases, with 16 bases left in between. The CDR3 spells CASSQAGYGEHTDTQYF. The CDR3 bases are TGCGCCAGCAGCCAAGCCGGGTACGGGGAACACACAGATACGCAGTATTTT.

The J gene is TRBJ1-1, the V gene TRBV6-1; D gene uncertain. The CDR3 length is 13 residues. V gave up 5 bases and J gave up 1 base, with 8 bases separating them. Germline CDR1 MNHNS, CDR2 SASEGT. CDR3 sequence (DNA): TGTGCCAGCAGTTTGGTAGAGAACACTGAAGCTTTCTTT. This translates into CASSLVENTEAFF.

The rearrangement links TRBV7-2 to TRBJ1-2; tentatively, D is TRBD1 (5 bases). The length of the CDR3 is 15 residues. The germline gives CDR1 SGHTA, CDR2 FQGNSA. V lost 5 bases and J 0 bases, leaving 13 bases between the germline ends. CDR3 DNA: TGTGCCAGCAGCCCCGGGGGTGCGACTAACTATGGCTACACCTTC. Translated: CASSPGGATNYGYTF.

This clone was seen only a few times. The V and J genes are TRBV6-5 and TRBJ2-7, with 8 bases lining up with TRBD2. The CDR3 contains 14 residues. The V and J ends lost 2 bases and 4 bases, in that order; junction bases with no gene match: 4. The germline gives CDR1 MNHEY, CDR2 SVGAGI. CDR3 protein: CASSYAGGGYEQYF. The DNA for the CDR3 is TGTGCCAGCAGTTACGCGGGGGGAGGGTACGAGCAGTACTTC.

This sequence joins TRBV7-9 and TRBJ2-7; tentative D call: TRBD1 (7 bases). The germline gives CDR1 SEHNR, CDR2 FQNEAQ (reference sequence). V was clipped by 3 bases and J by 5 bases, with 14 bases between them. CDR3 length equals 14 residues. Here the CDR3 DNA reads TGTGCCAGCAGCTTGGAGGGGGCAATAAACGAGCAGTACTTC. Amino acids: CASSLEGAINEQYF. Supplemented by reference TRBV7-9 and TRBJ2-7, the full variable domain reads DTGVSQNPRHKITKRGQNVTFRCDPISEHNRLYWYRQTLGQGPEFLTYFQNEAQLEKSRLLSDRFSAERPKGSFSTLEIQRTEQGDSAMYLCASSLEGAINEQYFGPGTRLTVT.

The rearrangement joins TRBV6-1 to TRBJ1-4; D is perhaps TRBD1 (6 bases). CDR3 length: 15 amino acids. V was trimmed by 5 bases and J by 8 bases, leaving 18 bases between them. Germline V lookup: CDR1 MNHNS, CDR2 SASEGT. CDR3 in DNA: TGTGCCAGCAGTTTGGGGGGGCAGGGAGTCGAAAAACTGTTTTTT. Encoded protein: CASSLGGQGVEKLFF.

The J gene is TRBJ2-2, the V gene TRBV5-6; D is uncertain. V lost 1 base and J lost 3, with 10 bases in between. The CDR3 is 15 residues long. Germline CDR1 reads SGHDT; CDR2 reads YYEEEE. This CDR3 is CASSLQVWHTGELFF. The CDR3 DNA sequence: TGTGCCAGCAGCTTGCAGGTGTGGCACACCGGGGAGCTGTTTTTT.

This rearrangement joins TRBV2 to TRBJ1-1; D might be TRBD1 (5 bases). This CDR3 spans 14 amino acids. Germline V gives CDR1 SNHLY, CDR2 FYNNEI. Trimming stripped 7 bases from V and 2 bases from J, with 14 bases between. Here the CDR3 reads CASTQGSYNTEAFF. CDR3 nucleotide sequence: TGTGCCAGCACCCAGGGCAGCTATAACACTGAAGCTTTCTTT.

This clone was seen a handful of times. The chain employs TRBV15 and TRBJ1-6, with a weak D call TRBD1 (5 bases). The CDR3 has 13 residues. Trimming took 5 bases from V and 7 from J, leaving 9 bases between them. The V gene's germline CDR1 is LNHNV and CDR2 YYDKDF (reference sequence). Here the CDR3 reads CATSAEGNSPLHF. CDR3 nucleotides: TGTGCCACCAGCGCGGAGGGGAATTCACCCCTCCACTTT.

This clone came up a few times. The chain recombines TRBV6-5 with TRBJ2-7, with a possible D match to TRBD1 (5 bases). Germline V lookup: CDR1 MNHEY, CDR2 SVGAGI. The ends were cut back, 4 bases at V and 0 bases at J, with 13 bases in the middle. CDR3 length: 15 amino acids. CDR3 bases: TGTGCCAGCAGTTCCCGACAGTGGAGCTCCTACGAGCAGTACTTC. It is translated as CASSSRQWSSYEQYF.

This clone was counted a single time. The chain carries TRBV25-1 and TRBJ1-2; D is uncertain. Germline CDR1 reads MGHDK; CDR2 reads SYGVNS. This CDR3 spans 14 amino acids. V was trimmed by 4 bases and J by 4 bases, leaving 13 bases between them. Here the CDR3 DNA reads TGTGCCAGCAGTGGAACACGGGGTATCTATGGCTACACCTTC. Translating gives CASSGTRGIYGYTF.

CDR3 nucleotide sequence: TGTGCCAGCAGTTTACTTCGTCTGGAGGGCGAGCAGTACTTC. Translating gives CASSLLRLEGEQYF. The genes are TRBV27 and TRBJ2-7, with D maybe TRBD2 (6 bases). V was clipped by 2 bases and J by 6 bases, with 14 bases between them. The CDR3 contains 14 residues. In germline, CDR1 is MNHEY, CDR2 SMNVEV (reference sequence).

This rearrangement joins TRBV9 to TRBJ2-5; 12 nucleotides align to TRBD2. V lost 4 bases, J lost 5 bases, and 6 bases stayed unmatched. The germline V gene encodes CDR1 SGDLS and CDR2 YYNGEE. This CDR3 is 15 amino acids long. The CDR3 sequence: CASSLAGGLMETQYF. For the CDR3, the DNA is TGTGCCAGCAGCCTAGCGGGGGGGTTAATGGAGACCCAGTACTTC.

V gene TRBV5-1 combines with J gene TRBJ2-7, with 8 bases fitting TRBD1. This CDR3 contains 16 residues. The germline gives CDR1 SGHRS, CDR2 YFSETQ. J was trimmed by 2 bases and V by 4 bases; bases with no gene match: 11. The CDR3 region is CASSPRGQAPTYEQYF. CDR3 DNA: TGCGCCAGCAGCCCCAGGGGACAGGCCCCCACCTACGAGCAGTACTTC.

The chain has TRBV2 and TRBJ2-3, with a tentative D call TRBD2 (6 bases). Looked up from germline, CDR1 is SNHLY and CDR2 is FYNNEI. CDR3 length equals 12 residues. The V gene lost 7 bases and the J gene lost 7 bases, with 12 bases spanning the gap. Here the CDR3 reads CASKGLPHTQYF. The CDR3 DNA reads as TGTGCCAGCAAGGGACTTCCCCATACGCAGTATTTT.

J is TRBJ1-5 and V is TRBV28, with D uncertain. There are 13 residues in the CDR3. Germline V CDR1 and CDR2: MDHEN, SYDVKM. The V gene lost 1 base and the J gene lost 4 bases, with 5 bases spanning the gap. The CDR3 DNA reads TGTGCCAGCAGTTTATCATTGAATCAGCCCCAGCATTTT. Protein product: CASSLSLNQPQHF.

The chain recombines TRBV7-9 with TRBJ2-1, with D tentatively TRBD1 (5 bases). Germline V CDR1 and CDR2: SEHNR, FQNEAQ (reference sequence). V gave up 2 bases and J gave up 4 bases, with 12 bases separating them. The CDR3 totals 15 residues. The CDR3 DNA is TGTGCCAGCAGCTTACAACTGACAGATTACAATGAGCAGTTCTTC. This codes for CASSLQLTDYNEQFF. Supplemented by reference TRBV7-9 and TRBJ2-1, the full variable domain reads DTGVSQNPRHKITKRGQNVTFRCDPISEHNRLYWYRQTLGQGPEFLTYFQNEAQLEKSRLLSDRFSAERPKGSFSTLEIQRTEQGDSAMYLCASSLQLTDYNEQFFGPGTRLTVL.

The genes are TRBV27 and TRBJ2-7; 10 nucleotides line up with TRBD1. Trimming cost V 6 bases and J 5 bases; bases outside gene matches: 10. Germline values: CDR1 MNHEY, CDR2 SMNVEV (reference sequence). CDR3 length: 15 amino acids. CDR3 nucleotide sequence: TGTGCCAGCAGCTCCCCGACAGGGGGCGCGAACGAGCAGTACTTC. Translating it yields CASSSPTGGANEQYF.

The rearrangement uses TRBV30 and TRBJ2-7; D is perhaps TRBD2 (5 bases). The germline CDR1 and CDR2 sequences are GTSNPN and SVGIG (reference sequence). The CDR3 consists of 14 residues. With 4 bases removed from V and 2 bases from J, the gap between germline ends came to 15 bases. The CDR3 region has the DNA TGTGCCTGGAATTTCCCCGGGATCCCCTACGAGCAGTACTTC. This gives the protein CAWNFPGIPYEQYF.

The gene calls are TRBV6-5 and TRBJ1-1; 9 nucleotides align to TRBD1. V lost 0 bases, J lost 3 bases, and 5 bases stayed unmatched. CDR3 size: 16 residues. CDR1 and CDR2 (germline): MNHEY, SVGAGI. CDR3 DNA: TGTGCCAGCAGTTACTCGGACAGGGGTGTTGACACTGAAGCTTTCTTT. Translating gives CASSYSDRGVDTEAFF.

The rearrangement uses TRBV30 and TRBJ2-7; tentatively, D is TRBD1 (6 bases). The CDR3 sequence is 13 residues long. CDR1 and CDR2 (germline): GTSNPN, SVGIG (reference sequence). V was shortened by 0 bases and J by 5 bases, with 11 bases between the two germline ends. In DNA, the CDR3 is TGTGCCTGGAGTGTACACAGGGCCCACGAGCAGTACTTC. This sequence encodes CAWSVHRAHEQYF.

The chain uses TRBV6-4 and TRBJ2-1; 10 nucleotides match TRBD2. The V segment lost 0 bases and the J segment 4 bases; nucleotides outside the gene matches: 3. The CDR3 contains 16 residues. CDR1 and CDR2 from the germline V gene are MRHNA and SNTAGT. DNA of the CDR3: TGTGCCAGCAGTGACTCGGCTAGCGGGGGATACAATGAGCAGTTCTTC. Its translation: CASSDSASGGYNEQFF.

This clone came up a few times. This chain joins TRBV30 and TRBJ1-6, with 8 bases aligning to TRBD1. Germline V gives CDR1 GTSNPN, CDR2 SVGIG (reference sequence). The CDR3 spans 17 residues. The junction had 19 bases not matched to a gene; V was cut back by 5 bases and J by 10 bases. The CDR3 reads CAWVARSSGTGGSPLHF. DNA of the CDR3: TGTGCCTGGGTCGCCCGATCTTCCGGGACAGGTGGCTCACCCCTCCACTTT.

This clone was found once. The chain links TRBV11-3 to TRBJ2-7, with 10 bases lining up with TRBD1. CDR3 length: 14 residues. With 5 bases clipped from V and 2 bases from J, the junction kept 3 bases outside the gene matches. Germline V gene sequence: CDR1 SGHNT, CDR2 YENEEA. The CDR3 spells CASSPGQGTYEQYF. For the CDR3, the DNA is TGTGCCAGCAGCCCGGGACAGGGGACCTACGAGCAGTACTTC.

This chain links TRBV2 with TRBJ2-3; TRBD2 agrees at 9 bases. CDR1 is SNHLY and CDR2 is FYNNEI in the germline V gene. The V and J ends lost 6 bases and 11 bases, in that order; junction bases with no gene match: 3. The CDR3 length is 11 residues. CDR3 bases: TGTGCCAGCAGGACGACTAGCGGGCAGTATTTT. Translating gives CASRTTSGQYF.

The rearrangement joins TRBV28 to TRBJ1-2; no firm D call. Trimming stripped 10 bases from V and 4 bases from J, with 16 bases between. The CDR3 loop spans 13 amino acids. The germline V gene has CDR1 MDHEN and CDR2 SYDVKM. CDR3 in amino acids: CATQPRVSYGYTF. DNA of the CDR3: TGTGCCACTCAACCCCGGGTCTCCTATGGCTACACCTTC.

The sample holds one count of this clone. V gene TRBV19 combines with J gene TRBJ2-7; TRBD1 might be the D (9 bases). Trimming took 4 bases from V and 5 from J, leaving 18 bases between them. CDR1 and CDR2 from the germline V gene are LNHDA and SQIVND (reference sequence). The CDR3 consists of 15 residues. The CDR3 bases are TGTGCCAGTAGTAGCGGGGGGACAGGGAGGAACGAGCAGTACTTC. Encoded protein: CASSSGGTGRNEQYF.